Each of the 29 T cell receptor beta chains below was sequenced from the same sample in a study of shared clonotypes between healthy human individuals (TCRdb year 2020). The library was made by the immunoSEQ multiplex PCR assay. TCRdb provides this immuneACCESS table in a form limited to in-frame rearrangements. Some clones are lacking; in checked studies, under half of them reflect an unresolved V gene, and why the rest are absent is not known. This sample holds almost 750,000 clones; 72% were observed only once. Of the sample, around 1.8% falls within the top ten clones. Input material: memory CD4+ T cells sorted from blood. According to the study, the label for this sample's cell subset or site signals: CD45RA-negative fraction. The receptors shown here come from a woman aged 25 to 39 in good health.

The genes are TRBV29-1 and TRBJ2-3; 8 bases are shared with TRBD2. With 4 bases clipped from V and 0 bases from J, the junction kept 6 bases outside the gene matches. The CDR3 length is 15 residues. Per germline, CDR1 SQVTM and CDR2 ANQGSEA. The CDR3 region is CSVVASGLSTDTQYF. In DNA, the CDR3 is TGCAGCGTTGTGGCTAGCGGGTTGAGCACAGATACGCAGTATTTT.

The V call is TRBV29-1, the J call TRBJ2-7; TRBD2 is a possible D gene (5 bases). The CDR3 loop spans 12 amino acids. Per the germline V gene, CDR1 is SQVTM and CDR2 is ANQGSEA. The V and J ends lost 6 bases and 0 bases respectively, with 9 bases between them. This CDR3 is CSVIRDSYEQYF. CDR3 sequence (DNA): TGCAGCGTAATCCGGGACTCCTACGAGCAGTACTTC.

The sample holds a few counts of this clone. V and J are TRBV5-1 and TRBJ2-3; D possibly uses TRBD1 or TRBD2 (5 bases each). V lost 0 bases and J lost 1, with 9 bases in between. The CDR3 has 15 residues. Germline V gene data show CDR1 as SGHRS and CDR2 as YFSETQ. This CDR3 is CASSLGRDGTDTQYF. DNA of the CDR3: TGCGCCAGCAGCTTGGGCCGGGACGGCACAGATACGCAGTATTTT.

The J gene is TRBJ2-3, the V gene TRBV6-5; 7 bases map to TRBD1. This CDR3 contains 15 residues. Looked up from germline, CDR1 is MNHEY and CDR2 is SVGAGI. The V and J ends lost 5 bases and 2 bases, in that order; junction bases with no gene match: 7. The CDR3 DNA sequence: TGTGCCAGCAGTCTGCGGACAGGACACACAGATACGCAGTATTTT. Protein product: CASSLRTGHTDTQYF.

J is TRBJ2-7 and V is TRBV28; D may be TRBD1 or TRBD2 (5 bases each). The V gene lost 6 bases and the J gene lost 1 base, with 16 bases spanning the gap. Germline V CDR1 and CDR2: MDHEN, SYDVKM. This CDR3 spans 15 amino acids. The CDR3 coding sequence is TGTGCCAGCAGCCCCGATGGGACGGCTTCCTACGAGCAGTACTTC. Residues: CASSPDGTASYEQYF.

The V gene is TRBV19, the J gene TRBJ1-5; D gene uncertain. Germline V gene lookup returns CDR1 LNHDA and CDR2 SQIVND (reference sequence). V was cut by 7 bases and J by 7 bases, with 11 bases left in between. The CDR3 totals 12 residues. The CDR3 spells CASMVLGQPQHF. CDR3 DNA: TGTGCCAGTATGGTTCTCGGGCAGCCCCAGCATTTT.

This clone has at least ten counts. The chain joins TRBV18 to TRBJ2-7; 7 positions agree with TRBD1. The CDR3 has 16 amino acids. Trimming removed 3 bases from V and 6 bases from J; junction bases left unmatched: 14. The germline V gene encodes CDR1 KGHSH and CDR2 LQKENI. In DNA form, the CDR3 reads TGTGCCAGCTCACCGGCGGCGTATAACAGGGGAAGCGAGCAGTACTTC. Translating it yields CASSPAAYNRGSEQYF.

V gene TRBV25-1 combines with J gene TRBJ1-4; D uncertain. Germline-derived CDR1 and CDR2 are MGHDK and SYGVNS. V lost 2 bases to trimming and J lost 0 bases, with 13 bases between them. The length of the CDR3 is 17 residues. DNA for the CDR3: TGTGCCAGCAGTGAAACCTCACAACCTGCAACTAATGAAAAACTGTTTTTT. Encoded protein: CASSETSQPATNEKLFF.

The rearrangement joins TRBV5-1 to TRBJ2-2, with D unresolved. Germline V lookup: CDR1 SGHRS, CDR2 YFSETQ. Trimming took off 0 bases at V and 5 bases at J, with 5 bases between the two ends. This CDR3 comprises 13 residues. CDR3 amino acids: CASSLDRTGELFF. CDR3 sequence (DNA): TGCGCCAGCAGCTTGGACCGTACCGGGGAGCTGTTTTTT.

Only one count was recorded for this clone. V is TRBV7-9 and J is TRBJ2-7; tentative D call: TRBD1 (8 bases). V was clipped by 0 bases and J by 5 bases, with 14 bases between them. Germline V gene sequence: CDR1 SEHNR, CDR2 FQNEAQ (reference sequence). This CDR3 contains 15 residues. The CDR3 DNA reads TGTGCCAGCAGCTTAGCGAACAGGGGGAGGGACGAGCAGTACTTC. This sequence encodes CASSLANRGRDEQYF.

This clone has only a few counts. The chain recombines TRBV6-6 with TRBJ2-3; TRBD2 aligns across 8 bases. Looked up from germline, CDR1 is MNHNY and CDR2 is SVGAGI (reference sequence). The CDR3 loop spans 14 amino acids. CDR3 in amino acids: CAGPSSGSKDTQYF. The CDR3 region has the DNA TGTGCGGGACCCTCAAGCGGGAGTAAGGATACGCAGTATTTT.

V gene TRBV19 combines with J gene TRBJ2-1; 7 bases are a match to TRBD2. The CDR3 is made up of 14 amino acids. V lost 3 bases, J lost 7 bases, and 6 bases stayed unmatched. Germline V lookup: CDR1 LNHDA, CDR2 SQIVND (reference sequence). For the CDR3, the DNA is TGTGCCAGTAGTATGCGGGAGTTCTCTAATGAGCAGTTCTTC. Translating gives CASSMREFSNEQFF.

The chain recombines TRBV28 with TRBJ2-7, with TRBD2 identical over 8 bases. CDR3 size: 15 residues. Losses at the gene ends were 7 bases for V and 5 bases for J; bases not matched to a gene: 13. CDR1 and CDR2 from the germline V gene are MDHEN and SYDVKM. The CDR3: CASIQPSSGSNEQYF. CDR3 nucleotide sequence: TGTGCCAGCATTCAACCTTCTAGCGGGTCCAACGAGCAGTACTTC.

This rearrangement joins TRBV11-3 to TRBJ1-1; D remains ambiguous. CDR3 size: 13 residues. Germline assignment: CDR1 SGHNT and CDR2 YENEEA. Trimming left V 1 base short and J 8 bases short, with 11 bases between. The CDR3 loop reads CASSLGEATEAFF. In nucleotides, the CDR3 is TGTGCCAGCAGCTTAGGAGAGGCGACCGAAGCTTTCTTT.

J is TRBJ2-1 and V is TRBV19; 10 nucleotides line up with TRBD2. This CDR3 comprises 18 residues. The junction had 12 bases not matched to a gene; V was cut back by 4 bases and J by 3 bases. CDR1 LNHDA and CDR2 SQIVND come from the germline V gene (reference sequence). The CDR3 DNA follows: TGTGCCAGTAGTAGTCTCGGTTTGTTAGCGGGAGGCTACAATGAGCAGTTCTTC. It codes for CASSSLGLLAGGYNEQFF.

This chain connects TRBV18 to TRBJ1-1; D unclear. The V gene lost 3 bases and the J gene lost 0 bases, with 5 bases spanning the gap. This CDR3 comprises 13 residues. Per the germline V gene, CDR1 is KGHSH and CDR2 is LQKENI. The CDR3 is CASSPVMNTEAFF. Here the CDR3 DNA reads TGTGCCAGCTCACCGGTCATGAACACTGAAGCTTTCTTT.

The gene calls are TRBV25-1 and TRBJ2-5; unclear D gene. The DNA end is more similar to TRBJ2-7, so the J call may be wrong. The CDR3 runs to 12 residues. Germline values: CDR1 MGHDK, CDR2 SYGVNS. CDR3 nucleotides: TGTGCCAGCAGTGACCCCACCTACGAGCAGTACTTC. Its protein is CASSDPTYEQYF.

The rearrangement joins TRBV14 to TRBJ2-5; 7 bases agree with TRBD2. With the DNA end fitting TRBJ2-7 better, the J assignment may be wrong. CDR3 length equals 15 residues. Looked up from germline, CDR1 is SGHDN and CDR2 is FVKESK. The CDR3 sequence: CASSPGRGGLYEQYF. CDR3 DNA: TGTGCCAGCAGCCCTGGTCGGGGAGGGCTTTACGAGCAGTACTTC.

The rearrangement joins TRBV30 to TRBJ1-5; TRBD1 agrees at 8 bases. The length of the CDR3 is 13 residues. The germline gives CDR1 GTSNPN, CDR2 SVGIG (reference sequence). V gave up 2 bases and J gave up 5 bases; unmatched junction bases: 2. The CDR3 is CAWSTQGDQPQHF. The CDR3 coding sequence is TGTGCCTGGAGTACACAGGGGGATCAGCCCCAGCATTTT.

The chain uses TRBV4-2 and TRBJ2-2, with 11 nucleotides matching TRBD1. CDR3 length equals 15 residues. Trimming cost V 6 bases and J 6 bases; bases outside gene matches: 6. The germline gives CDR1 LGHNA, CDR2 YNFKEQ. CDR3: CASRSGTGGSGELFF. The DNA for the CDR3 is TGTGCCAGCAGGTCCGGGACAGGGGGGTCCGGGGAGCTGTTTTTT.

The chain joins TRBV1 to TRBJ1-2. TRBV1 is labeled a pseudogene. The CDR3 is 13 amino acids. CDR3: CTSSQKQGYGYTF. CDR3 DNA sequence: TGCACCAGCAGCCAAAAGCAAGGCTATGGCTACACCTTC.

CDR3 amino acids: CASLSFSWGLRITGELFF. The CDR3 DNA sequence: TGTGCCAGTCTCTCTTTTTCTTGGGGATTACGGATCACCGGGGAGCTGTTTTTT. The V gene is TRBV28, the J gene TRBJ2-2; D remains ambiguous. Trimming pared 9 bases from V and 4 bases from J, leaving 27 bases between. Per the germline V gene, CDR1 is MDHEN and CDR2 is SYDVKM. The CDR3 is made up of 18 amino acids. Using reference TRBV28 and TRBJ2-2 for the parts outside the CDR3, the full variable domain is DVKVTQSSRYLVKRTGEKVFLECVQDMDHENMFWYRQDPGLGLRLIYFSYDVKMKEKGDIPEGYSVSREKKERFSLILESASTNQTSMYLCASLSFSWGLRITGELFFGEGSRLTVL.

This clone was found many times. The chain uses TRBV4-2 and TRBJ1-2, with 7 nucleotides matching TRBD1. The CDR3 runs 15 residues. Germline CDR1 is LGHNA and CDR2 is YNFKEQ. The J segment lost 4 bases and the V segment lost 3 bases, leaving 8 bases of the junction unmatched. The CDR3 loop is CASSQAQGTAYGYTF. The CDR3 DNA reads TGTGCCAGCAGCCAGGCGCAAGGGACAGCCTATGGCTACACCTTC.

The chain employs TRBV5-5 and TRBJ1-1, with D perhaps TRBD1 (6 bases). CDR1 is SGHKS, CDR2 YYEKEE, per germline (reference sequence). The CDR3 sequence is 15 residues long. V lost 0 bases and J 3 bases, leaving 12 bases between the germline ends. CDR3 region: CASSLGGTRDTEAFF. The CDR3, as DNA: TGTGCCAGCAGCTTGGGAGGGACACGGGACACTGAAGCTTTCTTT.

This chain connects TRBV6-5 to TRBJ2-1; D gene uncertain. The CDR3 loop spans 14 amino acids. Per the germline V gene, CDR1 is MNHEY and CDR2 is SVGAGI. Trimming removed 6 bases at V and 4 bases at J, with 13 bases between. The CDR3 loop reads CASRSIGLYNEQFF. The CDR3 DNA is TGTGCCAGCAGGTCTATTGGGCTATACAATGAGCAGTTCTTC.

In its sample, this clone was seen once. The chain links TRBV6-5 to TRBJ1-5; 8 nucleotides agree with TRBD1. The germline gives CDR1 MNHEY, CDR2 SVGAGI. J lost 3 bases, V lost 8 bases, and 9 bases had no gene match. The CDR3 loop spans 15 amino acids. The CDR3 loop reads CASSSGQEFNQPQHF. The DNA of the CDR3 is TGTGCCAGCTCATCGGGACAGGAGTTCAATCAGCCCCAGCATTTT.

The rearrangement joins TRBV27 to TRBJ1-5, with 9 bases lining up with TRBD1. Germline CDR1 MNHEY, CDR2 SMNVEV (reference sequence). V shed 6 bases, J shed 5 bases, and the junction held 8 bases outside the gene matches. The CDR3 runs to 15 residues. As DNA, the CDR3 is TGTGCCAGCAGCTCGGACAGGGGAGGCGATCAGCCCCAGCATTTT. The encoded protein is CASSSDRGGDQPQHF.

This rearrangement joins TRBV7-9 to TRBJ2-7, with a tentative D call TRBD1 (6 bases). The V gene lost 2 bases and the J gene lost 2 bases, with 13 bases spanning the gap. This CDR3 has 15 amino acids. CDR1 and CDR2 from the germline V gene are SEHNR and FQNEAQ (reference sequence). Here the CDR3 DNA reads TGTGCCAGCAGCTTAAAGGCGACAGGAGCCTACGAGCAGTACTTC. It is translated as CASSLKATGAYEQYF. The full variable domain, its missing parts supplied by reference TRBV7-9 and TRBJ2-7, is DTGVSQNPRHKITKRGQNVTFRCDPISEHNRLYWYRQTLGQGPEFLTYFQNEAQLEKSRLLSDRFSAERPKGSFSTLEIQRTEQGDSAMYLCASSLKATGAYEQYFGPGTRLTVT.

This chain uses TRBV28 with TRBJ2-1, with TRBD2 matching over 7 bases. CDR3 length equals 16 residues. Trimming cost V 5 bases and J 2 bases; bases outside gene matches: 9. Germline V gene data show CDR1 as MDHEN and CDR2 as SYDVKM. The CDR3 here is CASSRAWAGAYNEQFF. The CDR3, as DNA: TGTGCCAGCAGTCGCGCCTGGGCGGGAGCCTACAATGAGCAGTTCTTC.